One sample yielded the 15 T cell receptor beta chains listed below, sequenced in a study of CD8 T cells in ankylosing spondylitis. TCRdb re-analysed the 5' RACE reads in MiXCR, keeping a single row per CDR3 protein. The sample contains hundreds of thousands of distinct CDR3 sequences, 26% of which appear only once. These receptors' antigens are unknown. Study-level results: Within ankylosing spondylitis blood, a TCR beta motif made up of eight highly homologous variants appeared to be characteristic.

The sample comprised blood, either unsorted or a sorted T cell fraction (not recorded which). All receptors come from a male donor with ankylosing spondylitis.

The V gene is TRBV3-1, the J gene TRBJ2-1, with 13 nucleotides matching TRBD2. J lost 8 bases, V lost 0 bases, and 7 bases had no gene match. In germline, CDR1 is LGHDT, CDR2 YNNKEL (reference sequence). This CDR3 has 17 residues. CDR3 in amino acids: CASSQEPGLAGPHEQFF. In DNA, the CDR3 is TGTGCCAGCAGCCAAGAGCCGGGACTAGCGGGACCCCATGAGCAGTTCTTC.

V usage is TRBV3-1 and J usage is TRBJ2-1; D uncertain. The CDR3 spans 14 residues. The V end was cut by 4 bases, the J end by 5 bases, with 12 bases between. From germline, CDR1 is LGHDT and CDR2 YNNKEL (reference sequence). CDR3 sequence: CASSRQTLNNEQFF. The DNA of the CDR3 is TGTGCCAGCAGCCGGCAGACTTTAAACAATGAGCAGTTCTTC.

This CDR3 reads CAIRPLADSSYEQYV. CDR3 nucleotide sequence: TGTGCCATCAGGCCCCTAGCGGACTCTTCCTACGAGCAGTACGTC. The chain has TRBV10-3 and TRBJ2-7; TRBD2 aligns across 7 bases. The germline CDR1 and CDR2 sequences are ENHRY and SYGVKD. This CDR3 has 15 amino acids. The trim removed 6 bases at V and 1 base at J, leaving 9 bases unmatched.

The gene calls are TRBV29-1 and TRBJ2-2, with D uncertain. This CDR3 has 11 amino acids. Germline lookup yields CDR1 SQVTM and CDR2 ANQGSEA. V was shortened by 4 bases and J by 2 bases, with 2 bases between the two germline ends. The CDR3 region has the DNA TGCAGCGTTGTCAACACCGGGGAGCTGTTTTTT. It yields the protein CSVVNTGELFF.

The chain carries TRBV10-3 and TRBJ2-1; 12 nucleotides align to TRBD2. Per the germline V gene, CDR1 is ENHRY and CDR2 is SYGVKD. V dropped 4 bases and J dropped 5; count of bases not matched to a gene: 3. There are 15 residues in the CDR3. CDR3 sequence: CAISVTSGSNNEQFF. The CDR3 coding sequence is TGTGCCATCAGTGTGACTAGCGGGAGTAACAATGAGCAGTTCTTC.

The V call is TRBV20-1, the J call TRBJ2-1; no reliable D call. Germline V gives CDR1 DFQATT, CDR2 SNEGSKA (reference sequence). CDR3 size: 13 residues. V was cut by 5 bases and J by 4 bases, with 12 bases left in between. This CDR3 reads CSAFLDPYNEQFF. The DNA for the CDR3 is TGCAGTGCTTTCTTGGACCCGTACAATGAGCAGTTCTTC.

This clonotype was seen a handful of times. The rearrangement links TRBV12-3 or TRBV12-4 to TRBJ2-7; either TRBD1 or TRBD2 may fit D (5 bases each). The CDR3 has 13 residues. V was trimmed by 3 bases and J by 5 bases, leaving 11 bases between them. CDR3 nucleotides: TGTGCCAGCAGTTTGGGGGACGCCAACGAGCAGTACGTC. This gives the protein CASSLGDANEQYV.

The table lists this clonotype with many counts. V usage is TRBV12-3 or TRBV12-4 and J usage is TRBJ2-7, with TRBD2 matching over 7 bases. The CDR3 contains 15 residues. Trimming cost V 4 bases and J 0 bases; bases outside gene matches: 6. CDR3 sequence (DNA): TGTGCCAGCAGTTCTGGGGGGGGTAGCTCCTACGAGCAGTACTTC. Translating gives CASSSGGGSSYEQYF.

This chain connects TRBV12-3 or TRBV12-4 to TRBJ1-6; no clear D gene. The CDR3 consists of 15 residues. Deletions cut 1 base from V and 3 bases from J, with 7 bases between. CDR3 loop: CASSLDVHYNSPLHF. The CDR3 DNA reads TGTGCCAGCAGTTTAGACGTTCACTATAATTCACCCCTCCACTTT.

This chain links TRBV12-3 or TRBV12-4 with TRBJ1-6, with 12 bases matching TRBD1. This CDR3 spans 16 amino acids. Germline trimming cut 7 bases from V and 9 bases from J; bases unmatched to any gene: 10. DNA for the CDR3: TGTGCCAGCAATATCCCGGGACAGGGGGCTTCTTCACCCCTCCACTTT. It translates to CASNIPGQGASSPLHF.

This clonotype has a handful of counts. The V and J genes are TRBV15 and TRBJ2-2; no reliable D call. CDR1 and CDR2 from the germline V gene are LNHNV and YYDKDF (reference sequence). The CDR3 has 15 amino acids. The ends were cut back, 0 bases at V and 4 bases at J, with 9 bases in the middle. CDR3 residues: CATSRDNGFTGELFF. The CDR3 nucleotides read TGTGCCACCAGCAGAGATAATGGGTTCACCGGGGAGCTGTTTTTT.

This chain joins TRBV10-3 and TRBJ2-7; D is perhaps TRBD2 (5 bases). This CDR3 comprises 11 residues. CDR1 and CDR2 from the germline V gene are ENHRY and SYGVKD. V dropped 11 bases and J dropped 5 bases, with 13 bases sitting between them. CDR3 region: CAEDGLDEQYF. The CDR3 bases are TGTGCCGAGGACGGACTCGACGAGCAGTACTTC.

V is TRBV18 and J is TRBJ1-2; 9 nucleotides line up with TRBD1. CDR3 length: 16 amino acids. Germline assignment: CDR1 KGHSH and CDR2 LQKENI. V dropped 2 bases and J dropped 4; count of bases not matched to a gene: 8. For the CDR3, the DNA is TGTGCCAGCTCACCAGATGGACAGGGGAGAGTCTATGGCTACACCTTC. Amino acid sequence: CASSPDGQGRVYGYTF.

The genes are TRBV3-1 and TRBJ1-1; a weak D match, TRBD1 (5 bases). The V gene lost 2 bases and the J gene lost 11 bases, with 15 bases spanning the gap. This CDR3 has 13 amino acids. The germline V gene encodes CDR1 LGHDT and CDR2 YNNKEL (reference sequence). CDR3 sequence (DNA): TGTGCCAGCAGCCAAACCGTCCGGGGGGAGGCTTTCTTT. This gives the protein CASSQTVRGEAFF.

The chain couples TRBV5-6 to TRBJ1-2; D call uncertain. V shed 5 bases and J shed 4 bases, with 12 bases lying between them. Per germline, CDR1 SGHDT and CDR2 YYEEEE. This CDR3 has 13 amino acids. CDR3 amino acids: CASSLRPLYGYTF. The CDR3 region has the DNA TGTGCCAGCAGTTTGCGGCCCCTCTATGGCTACACCTTC.